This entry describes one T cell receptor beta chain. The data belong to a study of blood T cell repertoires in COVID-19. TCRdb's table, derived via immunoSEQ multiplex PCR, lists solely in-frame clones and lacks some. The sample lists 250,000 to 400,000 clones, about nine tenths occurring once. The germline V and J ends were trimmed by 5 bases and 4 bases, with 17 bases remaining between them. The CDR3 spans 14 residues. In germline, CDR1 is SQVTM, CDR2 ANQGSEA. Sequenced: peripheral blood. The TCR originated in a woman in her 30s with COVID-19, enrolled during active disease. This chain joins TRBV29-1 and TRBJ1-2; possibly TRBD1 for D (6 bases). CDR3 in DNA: TGCAGCGTTCAGAGGGGGGGTCCGGGCTATGGCTACACCTTC. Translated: CSVQRGGPGYGYTF.